This T cell receptor (beta chain) was identified during a study of cytomegalovirus exposure and HLA in healthy donors. Study-level findings and limits: A later analysis, which compared TCR beta chains of equal frequency, found the HLA-associated ones more clonally expanded.

A remark on this clone: Its cognate antigen is unknown.

Researchers ran the PCR with 60 Vbeta and 13 Jbeta primers. Measured with immunoSEQ multiplex PCR; TCRdb has only the in-frame clones, and not every one. The sample records about 200,000 clones, approximately 79% being singletons. The sequenced sample was PBMCs. The sequence derives from a man between 18 and 35 years old in good health and CMV-seronegative.

The CDR3 DNA reads as TGTGCCAGCAGCTTAACGTCCCAGTCGGGGGGGGAGCAGTACTTC. It yields the protein CASSLTSQSGGEQYF. The V and J genes are TRBV11-1 and TRBJ2-7; 8 positions match TRBD2. From germline, CDR1 is SGHAT and CDR2 FQDESV (reference sequence). The trim removed 2 bases at V and 7 bases at J, leaving 10 bases unmatched. There are 15 residues in the CDR3. The full variable domain, in which reference TRBV11-1 and TRBJ2-7 provide the parts outside the CDR3, is EAEVAQSPRYKITEKSQAVAFWCDPISGHATLYWYRQILGQGPELLVQFQDESVVDDSQLPKDRFSAERLKGVDSTLKIQPAELGDSAMYLCASSLTSQSGGEQYFGPGTRLTVT.